What follows are 26 T cell receptor beta chains derived from one specimen sequenced in a study of T cell clonality in common variable immunodeficiency. What these receptors recognize is not known. Study findings and constraints: Reportedly, TCR beta sequences from common variable immunodeficiency showed fewer deletions and N-nucleotide insertions.

Here immunoSEQ multiplex PCR was the method, and the copy in TCRdb shows in-frame clones only, minus some. This sample includes just over 15,000 clones with no singletons; its ten biggest clones take up approximately 12%. The sequenced material came from peripheral blood mononuclear cells. These receptors were collected from a human donor with common variable immunodeficiency.

In this sample, this clone turned up a few times. The sequenced fragment ends 3 residues before the CDR3 boundary, so the rest is inferred from the germline J gene. This chain connects TRBV7-2 to TRBJ2-1; 9 bases are shared with TRBD2. The germline V gene has CDR1 SGHTA and CDR2 FQGNSA. The CDR3 has 14 residues. Germline trimming cut 2 bases from V and 7 bases from J; bases unmatched to any gene: 3. The part of the CDR3 DNA that was read is TGTGCCAGCAGCTTATGGCGGGGGGGGAATGAG. Translating gives CASSLWRGGNE. The full CDR3 is CASSLWRGGNEQFF.

This clone was seen a few times. CDR3 sequence: CASSFKTGVNEQFF. Incomplete CDR3 DNA: TGTGCCAGCAGCTTCAAAACAGGGGTCAATGAG. The chain joins TRBV13 to TRBJ2-1, with 7 bases fitting TRBD1. The CDR3 goes on 3 residues after the read ends, and that part is filled in from the germline J gene. The germline gives CDR1 PRHDT, CDR2 FYEKMQ (reference sequence). The CDR3 consists of 14 residues. The V gene end was trimmed by 3 bases and the J gene end by 6 bases; junction bases not matched to a gene: 5.

The CDR3 protein is CASSLGSGVEQFF. Partial CDR3 DNA: TGTGCCAGCAGCTTAGGTAGCGGGGTTGAG. V gene TRBV7-3 combines with J gene TRBJ2-1, with TRBD2 identical over 8 bases. With the read ending 3 residues before the CDR3 end, the germline J gene is used to fill in that end. Trimming at V came to 2 bases and at J to 9 bases, leaving 3 bases not matched to a gene. Per the germline V gene, CDR1 is SGHTA and CDR2 is FQGTGA. CDR3 length: 13 residues. The variable domain in full, with the rest retrieved from reference TRBV7-3 and TRBJ2-1, is GAGVSQTPSNKVTEKGKYVELRCDPISGHTALYWYRQSLGQGPEFLIYFQGTGAADDSGLPNDRFFAVRPEGSVSTLKIQRTERGDSAVYLCASSLGSGVEQFFGPGTRLTVL.

This clone was detected many times. The DNA read from the CDR3 is TGCAGCGTCCCCCGGGACAGGGGAATCGGA. Protein: CSVPRDRGIG. The CDR3 in its entirety is CSVPRDRGIGAFF. The V gene is TRBV29-1, the J gene TRBJ1-1; the match to TRBD1 covers 10 bases. Read sequence stops 3 residues before the CDR3 end, and the germline J gene provides the missing end. The CDR3 contains 13 residues. Germline loops: CDR1 SQVTM, CDR2 ANQGSEA.

This clone has at least ten counts. The DNA ends 3 residues before the CDR3 does, and the rest of the CDR3 is filled in from the germline J gene. This chain uses TRBV5-5 with TRBJ2-6; D remains ambiguous. Trimming pared 4 bases from V and 4 bases from J, leaving 9 bases between. The germline V gene encodes CDR1 SGHKS and CDR2 YYEKEE (reference sequence). The CDR3 totals 14 residues. The CDR3 bases that were read are TGTGCCAGCAGCCCGGTTTTAGGGGCCAACGTC. Residues: CASSPVLGANV. The complete CDR3 sequence is CASSPVLGANVLTF.

There are a few counts of this clone. Read sequence stops 3 residues before the CDR3 end, and the germline J gene provides the missing end. The rearrangement joins TRBV7-9 to TRBJ1-2; TRBD1 matches at 7 bases. CDR3 length: 12 residues. Per germline, CDR1 SEHNR and CDR2 FQNEAQ (reference sequence). The chain's CDR3 is CASSPRDSSYTF. The covered CDR3 bases are TGTGCCAGCAGCCCCCGGGACAGCTCC.

The table lists this clone with a few counts. The CDR3 end is not reached by the read, which stops 3 residues before it; the germline J gene fills it in. The genes are TRBV7-2 and TRBJ1-5; D is unresolved. V dropped 1 base and J dropped 4 bases, with 5 bases sitting between them. Looked up from germline, CDR1 is SGHTA and CDR2 is FQGNSA. CDR3 length: 13 residues. The CDR3 protein is CASSLVSNQPQHF. The CDR3 bases that were read are TGTGCCAGCAGCTTAGTTTCGAATCAGCCC.

Comment on this clone: With the read ending 3 residues before the CDR3 end, the germline J gene is used to fill in that end. V is TRBV7-2 and J is TRBJ1-2, with TRBD1 matching over 8 bases. V was pared by 5 bases and J by 2 bases, with 4 bases of the junction left unmatched. This CDR3 is built from 14 residues. CDR1 is SGHTA and CDR2 is FQGNSA in the germline V gene. CDR3 protein: CASSIGQGNYGYTF. The sequenced part of the CDR3 DNA is TGTGCCAGCAGCATTGGACAGGGAAACTATGGC.

Judged by abundance, this clone is medium-sized. From the germline J gene comes the end of the CDR3, since the read stops 3 residues before it. V usage is TRBV20-1 and J usage is TRBJ2-7, with a tentative D call TRBD1 (6 bases). The CDR3 has 16 amino acids. V was trimmed by 0 bases and J by 1 base, leaving 16 bases between them. Per germline, CDR1 DFQATT and CDR2 SNEGSKA (reference sequence). The part of the CDR3 DNA that was read is TGCAGTGCTAGAGATCACAGGGCGGATTGGTCCTACGAG. It codes for CSARDHRADWSYE. In full, the CDR3 is CSARDHRADWSYEQYF.

This clone has only a few counts. The read ends 3 residues before the CDR3 terminus; that terminus is restored from the germline J gene. The chain uses TRBV7-2 and TRBJ2-5; D remains ambiguous. CDR1 and CDR2 from the germline V gene are SGHTA and FQGNSA. V lost 6 bases and J 4 bases, leaving 9 bases between the germline ends. The CDR3 spans 12 residues. The CDR3 bases that were read are TGTGCCAGCAGGGGCAGTGGAGAGACC. This encodes CASRGSGET. The full CDR3 protein is CASRGSGETQYF.

This clone has at least ten counts. The CDR3 extends 3 residues past the end of the read, so its final part is completed from the germline J gene. The chain carries TRBV19 and TRBJ2-3, with 8 bases aligning to TRBD2. Germline V CDR1 and CDR2: LNHDA, SQIVND (reference sequence). Trimming removed 3 bases from V and 1 base from J; junction bases left unmatched: 0. The CDR3 is 14 residues long. The CDR3 is CASSISGGTDTQYF. The part of the CDR3 DNA that was read is TGTGCCAGTAGTATTAGCGGGGGCACAGATACG.

About this clone: The read ends 3 residues shy of where the CDR3 ends; the end is completed using the germline J gene. This chain links TRBV30 with TRBJ1-6; a weak D match, TRBD1 (5 bases). The germline V gene has CDR1 GTSNPN and CDR2 SVGIG (reference sequence). Between the trimmed V and J ends, which lost 4 bases and 0 bases, there was a span of 10 bases. The CDR3 spans 15 residues. CDR3 DNA (partial): TGTGCCTGGAAATTCGGGGGCTCCTATAATTCACCC. Its translation: CAWKFGGSYNSP. The entire CDR3 reads CAWKFGGSYNSPLHF.

About this clone: The observed sequence ends 3 residues before the CDR3 terminus, with the missing tail filled in from the germline J gene. The rearrangement joins TRBV7-2 to TRBJ1-1; 8 positions agree with TRBD1. CDR1 and CDR2 from the germline V gene are SGHTA and FQGNSA. The CDR3 extends over 12 amino acids. CDR3 DNA, as far as it was read: TGTGCCAGCAGCTTAGTGCAGGGGGCA. Translated, it gives CASSLVQGA. The full CDR3 sequence reads CASSLVQGAAFF.

With regard to this clone: The CDR3 extends 3 residues past the end of the read, so its final part is completed from the germline J gene. The V call is TRBV7-2, the J call TRBJ1-5; the D gene is possibly TRBD1 (6 bases). This CDR3 has 14 residues. Per the germline V gene, CDR1 is SGHTA and CDR2 is FQGNSA. V lost 2 bases and J 2 bases, leaving 7 bases between the germline ends. This CDR3 reads CASSLKGGNQPQHF. The CDR3 bases that were read are TGTGCCAGCAGCTTAAAGGGGGGCAATCAGCCC.

This clone counts as medium-sized. Read coverage stops 3 residues before the CDR3 terminus; the germline J gene supplies the remainder. V is TRBV6-1 and J is TRBJ2-7; 9 nucleotides line up with TRBD1. The CDR3 totals 15 residues. V was clipped by 2 bases and J by 2 bases; unmatched bases: 4. Germline assignment: CDR1 MNHNS and CDR2 SASEGT. Partial CDR3 DNA: TGTGCCAGCAGTGAAAAGGGGACAGGGCCCTACGAG. Translating gives CASSEKGTGPYE. The whole CDR3 protein is CASSEKGTGPYEQYF.

Ten or more counts support this clone. Read coverage stops 3 residues before the CDR3 terminus; the germline J gene supplies the remainder. The rearrangement joins TRBV7-9 to TRBJ2-1; possible D gene TRBD1, 6 bases. The CDR3 consists of 12 residues. Germline V gene data show CDR1 as SEHNR and CDR2 as FQNEAQ (reference sequence). V was pared by 5 bases and J by 7 bases, with 9 bases between. This CDR3 reads CASSPTGNEQFF. CDR3 bases read: TGTGCCAGCAGCCCGACAGGTAATGAG.

In this sample, this clone is medium-sized. The CDR3 is cut off 3 residues early in the read; its end comes from the germline J gene. V and J are TRBV12-3 or TRBV12-4 and TRBJ1-1; no firm D call. The CDR3 runs 13 residues. The ends were cut back, 3 bases at V and 3 bases at J, with 8 bases in the middle. CDR3 DNA, as far as it was read: TGTGCCAGCAGTTTTCGAAGGGACACTGAA. Residues: CASSFRRDTE. From start to end, the CDR3 is CASSFRRDTEAFF.

A remark on this clone: With the read ending 3 residues before the CDR3 end, the germline J gene is used to fill in that end. The chain is built from TRBV7-8 and TRBJ2-5, with D uncertain. The CDR3 spans 12 residues. Trimming removed 0 bases from V and 5 bases from J, with 4 bases in between. The V gene's germline CDR1 is SGHVS and CDR2 FQNEAQ. The CDR3 sequence: CASSLARETQYF. The part of the CDR3 DNA that was read is TGTGCCAGCAGCTTAGCGCGGGAGACC. The full variable domain, rest sourced from reference TRBV7-8 and TRBJ2-5, is GAGVSQSPRYKVAKRGQDVALRCDPISGHVSLFWYQQALGQGPEFLTYFQNEAQLDKSGLPSDRFFAERPEGSVSTLKIQRTQQEDSAVYLCASSLARETQYFGPGTRLLVL.

Remarks on this clone: With the read ending 3 residues before the CDR3 end, the germline J gene is used to fill in that end. V usage is TRBV6-2 or TRBV6-3 and J usage is TRBJ1-1; 8 bases match TRBD1. J lost 3 bases, V lost 2 bases, and 2 bases had no gene match. The CDR3 totals 14 residues. Germline loops: CDR1 MNHEY, CDR2 SVGEGT. The DNA read from the CDR3 is TGTGCCAGCAGTTACCAGGGGGCTTACACTGAA. Amino acid sequence: CASSYQGAYTE. In full, the CDR3 reads CASSYQGAYTEAFF.

This clone was detected many times. From the germline J gene comes the end of the CDR3, since the read stops 3 residues before it. The V call is TRBV18, the J call TRBJ2-5; no firm D call. Germline CDR1 KGHSH, CDR2 LQKENI. This CDR3 has 15 amino acids. The V end was cut by 4 bases, the J end by 1 base, with 13 bases between. The sequenced CDR3 bases are TGTGCCAGCTCACAGTTGACACCGCCCCAAGAGACC. Protein sequence: CASSQLTPPQET. The entire CDR3 protein reads CASSQLTPPQETQYF.

In its sample, this clone is large (0.1 to 1%). Sequencing ends 3 residues short of the CDR3 end; the germline J gene provides the rest. The V gene is TRBV5-5, the J gene TRBJ1-1, with D maybe TRBD1 (6 bases). The CDR3 runs 14 residues. In germline, CDR1 is SGHKS, CDR2 YYEKEE (reference sequence). Between the trimmed V and J ends, which lost 4 bases and 0 bases, there was a span of 10 bases. The sequenced CDR3 bases are TGTGCCAGCAGCAGAGGGACATTGAACACTGAA. Amino acids: CASSRGTLNTE. The whole CDR3 sequence reads CASSRGTLNTEAFF.

In regard to this clone: The sequence runs out 3 residues before the end of the CDR3; the remainder is reconstructed from the germline J gene. The V call is TRBV19, the J call TRBJ2-7; TRBD2 agrees at 13 bases. Germline V gene sequence: CDR1 LNHDA, CDR2 SQIVND (reference sequence). CDR3 length equals 15 residues. V lost 9 bases and J lost 6; bases outside the gene matches: 11. CDR3 DNA, as far as it was read: TGTGCCAGCAGATCTACTAGCGGGAGGGCTCTCGAG. Amino acids: CASRSTSGRALE. The entire CDR3 protein reads CASRSTSGRALEQYF.

Notes on this clone: Coverage ceases 3 residues before the CDR3 finishes, and the germline J gene fills in the end. The chain couples TRBV7-9 to TRBJ1-3; D is uncertain. The CDR3 loop spans 15 amino acids. Looked up from germline, CDR1 is SEHNR and CDR2 is FQNEAQ (reference sequence). The V end lost 5 bases, the J end lost 0 bases, and 11 bases lay between the germline ends. The part of the CDR3 DNA that was read is TGTGCCAGCAGCACCGAAGCGGGCTCTGGAAACACC. This gives the protein CASSTEAGSGNT. The full CDR3 is CASSTEAGSGNTIYF.

A remark on this clone: From the germline J gene comes the end of the CDR3, since the read stops 3 residues before it. V is TRBV2 and J is TRBJ1-2; 9 bases map to TRBD1. Per germline, CDR1 SNHLY and CDR2 FYNNEI. The CDR3 extends over 14 amino acids. The CDR3 sequence is CASRQEQGAGGYTF. Partial CDR3 DNA: TGTGCCAGCAGGCAAGAACAGGGGGCAGGAGGC.

This clone was seen only a few times. The read gets to within 3 residues of the CDR3 end, and the germline J gene fills in the rest. The chain couples TRBV5-1 to TRBJ2-2; TRBD2 aligns across 9 bases. The CDR3 is made up of 14 amino acids. Per the germline V gene, CDR1 is SGHRS and CDR2 is YFSETQ. With 5 bases clipped from V and 5 bases from J, the junction kept 4 bases outside the gene matches. The sequenced part of the CDR3 DNA is TGCGCCAGCAGAAGCGGGGGGACGACCGGGGAG. Translated: CASRSGGTTGE. The full CDR3 protein reads CASRSGGTTGELFF.

This clone has just a few counts. The read terminates 3 residues before the CDR3 end, so the remaining end is supplied by the germline J gene. The rearrangement joins TRBV18 to TRBJ1-4, with 9 positions matching TRBD1. The CDR3 loop spans 14 amino acids. V was clipped by 3 bases and J by 8 bases; unmatched bases: 4. Germline V gene sequence: CDR1 KGHSH, CDR2 LQKENI. The CDR3 bases that were read are TGTGCCAGCTCACCGGACAGGGGAGTCGAAAAA. Encoded protein: CASSPDRGVEK. The entire CDR3 sequence reads CASSPDRGVEKLFF. The entire variable domain, with the rest obtained from reference TRBV18 and TRBJ1-4, is as follows: NAGVMQNPRHLVRRRGQEARLRCSPMKGHSHVYWYRQLPEEGLKFMVYLQKENIIDESGMPKERFSAEFPKEGPSILRIQQVVRGDSAAYFCASSPDRGVEKLFFGSGTQLSVL.